The present entry profiles one T cell receptor (beta chain) with its context. In assigning cohorts, the study relied on participant-reported clinical history. This entry comes from a study of blood T cell repertoires in COVID-19. Whole-study context: COVID-19 samples collected from the United States, Italy and Spain covered acute and convalescent phases. From T cells, B-cell-depleted T cells, or PBMCs came the material, which was cDNA or gDNA.

As processed by the authors: It was from reference gene primer amplification that nucleated cell counts were estimated. Method: immunoSEQ multiplex PCR; TCRdb's copy keeps in-frame clones and lacks some. V and J calls and clone size are those listed in that table; D and trimming were worked out from the DNA. This sample has 320,000 or so clones, with 80% to 90% found just once. This CDR3 is built from 18 residues. Trimming stripped 1 base from V and 4 bases from J, with 19 bases between. Germline lookup yields CDR1 SGHVS and CDR2 FNYEAQ. Sequencing was done on a sample of PBMCs or T cells enriched from blood (not recorded which). The sequence derives from a young man who had recovered from COVID-19. The chain joins TRBV7-6 to TRBJ1-4; tentatively, D is TRBD1 (5 bases). The CDR3 reads CASSLGSRGGFGNEKLFF. The CDR3 region has the DNA TGTGCCAGCAGCTTAGGGTCAAGGGGCGGATTCGGTAATGAAAAACTGTTTTTT.